This TCR beta chain was captured by sequencing in a study of Graves' ophthalmopathy and Graves' hyperthyroidism. This clonotype was detected ten times or more. From germline, CDR1 is SGHRS and CDR2 YFSETQ. V lost 5 bases to trimming and J lost 0 bases, with 17 bases between them. The CDR3 is 16 residues long. No ophthalmopathy within 18 months of follow-up signified stable hyperthyroidism. The TCR beta CDR3 regions underwent amplification from RNA transcripts. Investigators did first-round RT-PCR with HTBI primers, then second-round multiplex PCR. TCRdb itself ran the multiplex PCR reads through MiXCR, one entry per CDR3 protein. The sample shows about 620,000 distinct CDR3 sequences, roughly 20% of them seen only once.

This TCR came from a woman younger than 35 with stable Graves' hyperthyroidism. Some clones in this sample may be carry-over from other donors' samples. The sample was peripheral blood. The J gene is TRBJ1-1, the V gene TRBV5-1; D is perhaps TRBD1 (6 bases). CDR3 protein: CASRGGGTGVNTEAFF. The CDR3 DNA is TGCGCCAGCAGAGGGGGGGGTACAGGAGTGAACACTGAAGCTTTCTTT. The variable domain in full, with the rest retrieved from reference TRBV5-1 and TRBJ1-1, is KAGVTQTPRYLIKTRGQQVTLSCSPISGHRSVSWYQQTPGQGLQFLFEYFSETQRNKGNFPGRFSGRQFSNSRSEMNVSTLELGDSALYLCASRGGGTGVNTEAFFGQGTRLTVV.